Following are 29 T cell receptor beta chains from one sample sequenced in a study of beta chain features in type 1 diabetes. Isolated RNA was reverse transcribed in full, so expressed TCRB transcripts were sequenced. Data came from immunoSEQ multiplex PCR; TCRdb stores just in-frame clones and leaves some out. Among just over 450,000 clones listed, about 29% were seen once. The sample taken for sequencing was naive CD4+ T cells from blood. The origin of the receptors is a man aged 18-30 years in good health.

The sample holds a few counts of this clone. Other DNA sequences in this sample translate to the same CDR3. V and J are TRBV7-9 and TRBJ1-1; possible D gene TRBD1, 5 bases. This CDR3 has 14 residues. Germline V gives CDR1 SEHNR, CDR2 FQNEAQ (reference sequence). V gave up 1 base and J gave up 5 bases, with 11 bases separating them. The CDR3 loop is CASSLGQGRTEAFF. DNA of the CDR3: TGTGCCAGCAGCTTAGGGCAGGGTAGGACTGAAGCTTTCTTT.

V gene TRBV10-3 combines with J gene TRBJ2-2; no definite D call. The V and J ends lost 6 bases and 2 bases respectively, with 10 bases between them. Germline V CDR1 and CDR2: ENHRY, SYGVKD. This CDR3 region has 14 residues. The CDR3 coding sequence is TGTGCCATCAGCGACCAGCCTAACACCGGGGAGCTGTTTTTT. It translates to CAISDQPNTGELFF.

This clone was counted only a few times. V usage is TRBV7-2 and J usage is TRBJ2-3, with TRBD1 identical over 12 bases. The CDR3 consists of 17 residues. V gave up 4 bases and J gave up 1 base; unmatched junction bases: 6. Germline CDR1 and CDR2: SGHTA and FQGNSA. CDR3 sequence (DNA): TGTGCCAGCAGCTCCCGGGACAGGGGGCTGGGCACAGATACGCAGTATTTT. It encodes CASSSRDRGLGTDTQYF.

The chain carries TRBV4-2 and TRBJ1-4; D is ambiguous. V gave up 5 bases and J gave up 7 bases, with 11 bases separating them. In germline, CDR1 is LGHNA, CDR2 YNFKEQ. The CDR3 extends over 13 amino acids. CDR3 sequence: CASSDRWGEKLFF. CDR3 bases: TGTGCCAGCAGCGATCGATGGGGTGAAAAACTGTTTTTT.

The J gene is TRBJ2-7, the V gene TRBV27, with 7 bases lining up with TRBD1. This CDR3 region has 16 residues. The junction had 13 bases not matched to a gene; V was cut back by 5 bases and J by 3 bases. In germline, CDR1 is MNHEY, CDR2 SMNVEV (reference sequence). CDR3 bases: TGTGCCAGCAGTGGACTGACAGGGCCCACTTACTACGAGCAGTACTTC. This encodes CASSGLTGPTYYEQYF.

This clone was counted a few times. The V and J genes are TRBV5-4 and TRBJ2-7; the D gene could be TRBD1 or TRBD2 (5 bases each). The CDR3 covers 15 residues. Germline CDR1 reads SGHNT; CDR2 reads YYREEE (reference sequence). Trimming stripped 6 bases from V and 0 bases from J, with 16 bases between. The CDR3 loop is CASKVGTAVSYEQYF. DNA of the CDR3: TGTGCCAGCAAGGTCGGGACCGCAGTCTCCTACGAGCAGTACTTC.

The CDR3 here is CAISESGSGDTDTQYF. The CDR3 coding sequence is TGTGCCATCAGTGAGTCGGGGTCAGGGGACACAGATACGCAGTATTTT. The V call is TRBV10-3, the J call TRBJ2-3; D might be TRBD1 (6 bases). CDR1 is ENHRY and CDR2 is SYGVKD in the germline V gene. The ends were cut back, 0 bases at V and 2 bases at J, with 12 bases in the middle. The CDR3 is 16 amino acids.

The chain is built from TRBV7-6 and TRBJ2-5; 13 nucleotides align to TRBD2. Germline trimming cut 5 bases from V and 4 bases from J; bases unmatched to any gene: 7. The CDR3 covers 16 residues. CDR1 SGHVS and CDR2 FNYEAQ come from the germline V gene. The DNA for the CDR3 is TGTGCCAGCAGCACCCGACTAGCGGGAGGCCGAGAGACCCAGTACTTC. It specifies CASSTRLAGGRETQYF.

This sequence joins TRBV29-1 and TRBJ2-7; tentatively, D is TRBD1 (5 bases). Germline CDR1 is SQVTM and CDR2 is ANQGSEA. The CDR3 has 13 amino acids. Trimming pared 5 bases from V and 4 bases from J, leaving 15 bases between. CDR3 DNA: TGCAGCGTTTCACAGGTACTGGGGTACGAGCAGTACTTC. Translated, it gives CSVSQVLGYEQYF.

This chain links TRBV11-2 with TRBJ2-1, with TRBD1 matching over 10 bases. The CDR3 extends over 19 amino acids. V shed 0 bases and J 5 bases; nucleotides not matched to a gene: 13. Germline V gene lookup returns CDR1 SGHAT and CDR2 FQNNGV. In DNA, the CDR3 is TGTGCCAGCAGCTTAGATAAGGCGGACAGGGGGACCTCGAACAATGAGCAGTTCTTC. Amino acids: CASSLDKADRGTSNNEQFF.

This clone was found a few times. The rearrangement links TRBV18 to TRBJ2-7, with TRBD1 as a possible D gene (5 bases). The CDR3 runs to 13 residues. Germline CDR1 KGHSH, CDR2 LQKENI. V gave up 5 bases and J gave up 6 bases, with 14 bases separating them. The CDR3 nucleotides read TGTGCCAGCTCAATTACCCAGGGAAGCGAGCAGTACTTC. Protein: CASSITQGSEQYF. Supplemented by reference TRBV18 and TRBJ2-7, the full variable domain reads NAGVMQNPRHLVRRRGQEARLRCSPMKGHSHVYWYRQLPEEGLKFMVYLQKENIIDESGMPKERFSAEFPKEGPSILRIQQVVRGDSAAYFCASSITQGSEQYFGPGTRLTVT.

This clone was counted between two and nine times. The chain is built from TRBV18 and TRBJ2-5; TRBD1 matches 9 bases. Germline V gene sequence: CDR1 KGHSH, CDR2 LQKENI. The ends lost 5 bases at V and 4 bases at J; junction bases unmatched: 5. CDR3 size: 14 residues. CDR3 DNA sequence: TGTGCCAGCTCAGCTACAGGGGGCGGAGAGACCCAGTACTTC. The encoded protein is CASSATGGGETQYF.

In its sample, this clone was seen a few times. The chain links TRBV6-6 to TRBJ2-7; 11 bases agree with TRBD2. Germline CDR1 MNHNY, CDR2 SVGAGI (reference sequence). Losses at the gene ends were 2 bases for V and 2 bases for J; bases not matched to a gene: 2. This CDR3 contains 15 residues. In nucleotides, the CDR3 is TGTGCCAGCAGTTACCAGACTAGCGGGACCTACGAGCAGTACTTC. Translating it yields CASSYQTSGTYEQYF.

V and J are TRBV30 and TRBJ1-2, with 9 bases identical to TRBD1. Germline CDR1 reads GTSNPN; CDR2 reads SVGIG (reference sequence). The V segment lost 5 bases and the J segment 8 bases; nucleotides outside the gene matches: 9. This CDR3 is 13 amino acids long. CDR3 sequence: CAWERTGVRGYTF. Written as DNA, the CDR3 is TGTGCCTGGGAGAGGACAGGGGTTCGCGGCTACACCTTC.

The rearrangement uses TRBV5-6 and TRBJ2-5; 8 bases line up with TRBD1. Germline V lookup: CDR1 SGHDT, CDR2 YYEEEE. This CDR3 contains 13 residues. After removal of 3 bases from V and 4 bases from J, the junction contained 2 bases not matched to a gene. CDR3 amino acids: CASSWTGSETQYF. The CDR3 DNA follows: TGTGCCAGCAGCTGGACAGGGTCAGAGACCCAGTACTTC.

This clone was detected only a few times. V usage is TRBV7-2 and J usage is TRBJ2-5, with 9 nucleotides matching TRBD1. The DNA matches TRBJ2-7 better at its end, which makes the J call doubtful. Per germline, CDR1 SGHTA and CDR2 FQGNSA. This CDR3 spans 15 amino acids. The CDR3 protein is CASSSGTGNHYEQYF. The CDR3 region has the DNA TGTGCCAGCAGCTCCGGGACAGGGAATCACTACGAGCAGTACTTC.

The rearrangement joins TRBV20-1 to TRBJ2-3; D is unclear. Germline V gives CDR1 DFQATT, CDR2 SNEGSKA (reference sequence). The CDR3 runs to 11 residues. The V and J ends lost 3 bases and 7 bases respectively, with 8 bases between them. The CDR3 DNA follows: TGCAGTGCTAGTGTCGACTATACGCAGTATTTT. Amino acids: CSASVDYTQYF.

Only a few counts were recorded for this clone. The chain carries TRBV10-3 and TRBJ2-1, with D possibly matching TRBD1 (5 bases). The V end lost 2 bases, the J end lost 4 bases, and 12 bases lay between the germline ends. The CDR3 sequence is 15 residues long. Germline assignment: CDR1 ENHRY and CDR2 SYGVKD. The CDR3 sequence: CAISERAGLYNEQFF. The CDR3 DNA sequence: TGTGCCATCAGTGAGAGGGCAGGGTTATACAATGAGCAGTTCTTC.

In its sample, this clone was seen a few times. The gene calls are TRBV29-1 and TRBJ1-2; D gene unclear. Trimming removed 4 bases from V and 0 bases from J, with 12 bases in between. The CDR3 runs to 14 residues. The germline gives CDR1 SQVTM, CDR2 ANQGSEA. The CDR3 DNA reads TGCAGCGTTGGGGTCTCCGGAGCTAACTATGGCTACACCTTC. Translation: CSVGVSGANYGYTF. The whole variable domain, remainder taken from reference TRBV29-1 and TRBJ1-2, is SAVISQKPSRDICQRGTSLTIQCQVDSQVTMMFWYRQQPGQSLTLIATANQGSEATYESGFVIDKFPISRPNLTFSTLTVSNMSPEDSSIYLCSVGVSGANYGYTFGSGTRLTVV.

This clone was observed a handful of times. The chain is built from TRBV14 and TRBJ1-2, with TRBD1 matching 8 bases. Per the germline V gene, CDR1 is SGHDN and CDR2 is FVKESK. The CDR3 consists of 15 residues. Trimming cost V 0 bases and J 8 bases; bases outside gene matches: 8. The CDR3 DNA reads as TGTGCCAGCAGCCAAGATCTTCAGGGGGCGACGGGCTACACCTTC. As protein: CASSQDLQGATGYTF.

This clone showed up just a few times. The genes are TRBV10-3 and TRBJ2-1, with D unclear. From germline, CDR1 is ENHRY and CDR2 SYGVKD. V lost 8 bases to trimming and J lost 0 bases, with 8 bases between them. The length of the CDR3 is 13 residues. The CDR3: CAIGPSSYNEQFF. As DNA, the CDR3 is TGTGCCATCGGCCCGAGCTCCTACAATGAGCAGTTCTTC.

This chain links TRBV7-2 with TRBJ2-1; weak D call: TRBD1 (5 bases). Germline V gives CDR1 SGHTA, CDR2 FQGNSA. The CDR3 consists of 15 residues. V lost 1 base and J lost 6, with 13 bases in between. The CDR3: CASSLDLVTANEQFF. CDR3 sequence (DNA): TGTGCCAGCAGCTTAGATCTCGTGACAGCCAATGAGCAGTTCTTC.

This clone was seen a handful of times. The rearrangement joins TRBV29-1 to TRBJ2-7, with D possibly called TRBD1 or TRBD2 (5 bases each). Trimming took 5 bases from V and 6 from J, leaving 17 bases between them. The CDR3 has 13 amino acids. CDR1 is SQVTM and CDR2 is ANQGSEA in the germline V gene. Here the CDR3 reads CSVRDLNPSEQYF. The CDR3 coding sequence is TGCAGCGTTCGGGACCTAAACCCCTCCGAGCAGTACTTC.

V gene TRBV28 combines with J gene TRBJ1-1, with D hard to call. The CDR3 extends over 10 amino acids. V was shortened by 6 bases and J by 9 bases, with 8 bases between the two germline ends. Germline loops: CDR1 MDHEN, CDR2 SYDVKM. The DNA of the CDR3 is TGTGCCAGCAGGGATATTAAAGCTTTCTTT. Translation gives CASRDIKAFF.

This clone was picked up a small number of times. The chain couples TRBV10-3 to TRBJ2-3; 7 nucleotides line up with TRBD2. Unmatched junction bases numbered 16, after V lost 10 bases and J lost 3 bases. The CDR3 covers 16 residues. CDR1 and CDR2 (germline): ENHRY, SYGVKD. The CDR3 DNA sequence: TGTGCCACCAACGCTGGTCTAGCGGCGAGTACAGATACGCAGTATTTT. Translation gives CATNAGLAASTDTQYF.

The chain is built from TRBV4-3 and TRBJ2-7; TRBD2 matches at 7 bases. V shed 0 bases and J 2 bases; nucleotides not matched to a gene: 7. The CDR3 spans 16 residues. The germline V gene has CDR1 LGHNA and CDR2 YSLEER. In nucleotides, the CDR3 is TGCGCCAGCAGCCAAGATCTACGGCTAGCGGCCTACGAGCAGTACTTC. Its protein is CASSQDLRLAAYEQYF.

This chain connects TRBV30 to TRBJ2-3; possibly TRBD1 or TRBD2 for D (5 bases each). The CDR3 has 11 residues. The V end was cut by 5 bases, the J end by 8 bases, with 11 bases between. CDR1 GTSNPN and CDR2 SVGIG come from the germline V gene (reference sequence). CDR3 nucleotide sequence: TGTGCCTGGGTGGTGGGGGTTACGCAGTATTTT. It yields the protein CAWVVGVTQYF.

This clone has only a few counts. The chain is built from TRBV30 and TRBJ2-2; a weak D match, TRBD2 (6 bases). The CDR3 is made up of 15 amino acids. Germline V gene lookup returns CDR1 GTSNPN and CDR2 SVGIG (reference sequence). Trimming took 5 bases from V and 7 from J, leaving 20 bases between them. CDR3 nucleotide sequence: TGTGCCTGGTCCCGGGACTCTCTAGGGTACGGGGAGCTGTTTTTT. As protein: CAWSRDSLGYGELFF.

The chain combines TRBV7-2 with TRBJ2-1; D gene uncertain. Looked up from germline, CDR1 is SGHTA and CDR2 is FQGNSA. V dropped 5 bases and J dropped 8 bases, with 10 bases sitting between them. This CDR3 has 12 amino acids. The CDR3 sequence: CASSPLVDEQFF. The CDR3 DNA is TGTGCCAGCAGCCCTCTCGTGGATGAGCAGTTCTTC.